This TCR beta chain was profiled in a study of blood T cell repertoires in COVID-19. The protocol was immunoSEQ multiplex PCR, while the TCRdb copy is restricted to in-frame clones and leaves out a portion. The sample contains just under 85,000 clones, 65% to 85% of which appear only once. The CDR3 contains 17 residues. The germline V gene encodes CDR1 MNHNY and CDR2 SVGAGI (reference sequence). Trimming took 5 bases from V and 0 from J; bases not matched to a gene: 5. Sequencing input: peripheral blood. The chain carries TRBV6-6 and TRBJ2-2; 11 bases align to TRBD2. The TCR was taken from a woman aged 60-75 years with acute or convalescent COVID-19. The CDR3 protein is CASSPGLAEANTGELFF. The DNA for the CDR3 is TGTGCCAGCAGTCCGGGACTAGCGGAGGCGAACACCGGGGAGCTGTTTTTT.